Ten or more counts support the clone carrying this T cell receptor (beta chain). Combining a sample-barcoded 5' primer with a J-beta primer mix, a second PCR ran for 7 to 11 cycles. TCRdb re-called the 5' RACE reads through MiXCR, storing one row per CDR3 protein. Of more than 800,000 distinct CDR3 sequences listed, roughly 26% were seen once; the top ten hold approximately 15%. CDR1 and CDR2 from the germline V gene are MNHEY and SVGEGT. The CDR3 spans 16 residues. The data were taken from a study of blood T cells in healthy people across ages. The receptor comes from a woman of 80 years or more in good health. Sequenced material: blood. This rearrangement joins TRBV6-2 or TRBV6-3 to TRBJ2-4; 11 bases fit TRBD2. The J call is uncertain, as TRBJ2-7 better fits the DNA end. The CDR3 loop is CASSYPTSGGVGEQYF. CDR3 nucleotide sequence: TGTGCCAGCAGTTACCCCACTAGCGGGGGTGTGGGCGAGCAGTACTTC.